This T cell receptor beta chain was obtained from a study of cytomegalovirus exposure and HLA in healthy donors. The J segment lost 2 bases and the V segment lost 4 bases, leaving 5 bases of the junction unmatched. The germline CDR1 and CDR2 sequences are SGHNT and YYREEE (reference sequence). The CDR3 covers 14 residues. PCR employed 60 Vbeta and 13 Jbeta primers. Produced via immunoSEQ multiplex PCR; TCRdb's table is partial and in-frame only. This table holds tens of thousands of clones, 67% found once. This receptor was identified in a man aged 30 to 39 in good health and CMV-seronegative. The chain carries TRBV5-4 and TRBJ1-2; 7 bases are shared with TRBD1. Sequencing used PBMCs. The CDR3 coding sequence is TGTGCCAGCAGCCCCCGACAGGGAAACTATGGCTACACCTTC. It codes for CASSPRQGNYGYTF.